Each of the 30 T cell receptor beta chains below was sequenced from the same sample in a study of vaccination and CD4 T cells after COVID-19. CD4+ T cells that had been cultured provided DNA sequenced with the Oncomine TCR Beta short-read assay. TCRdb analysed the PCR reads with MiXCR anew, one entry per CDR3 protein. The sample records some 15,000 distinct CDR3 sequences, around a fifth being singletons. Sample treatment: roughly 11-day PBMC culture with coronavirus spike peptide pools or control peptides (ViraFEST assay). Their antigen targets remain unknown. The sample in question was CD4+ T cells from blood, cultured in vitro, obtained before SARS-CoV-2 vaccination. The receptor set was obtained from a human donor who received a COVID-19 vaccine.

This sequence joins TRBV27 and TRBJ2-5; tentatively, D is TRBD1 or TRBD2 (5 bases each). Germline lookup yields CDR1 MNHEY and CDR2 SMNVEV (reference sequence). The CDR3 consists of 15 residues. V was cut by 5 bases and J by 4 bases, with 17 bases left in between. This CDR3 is CASSVGTGEIETQYF. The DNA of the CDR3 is TGTGCCAGCAGTGTCGGGACCGGAGAAATAGAGACCCAGTACTTC.

The CDR3 protein is CASKLAVANYGYTF. CDR3 nucleotide sequence: TGCGCCAGCAAGTTAGCAGTTGCTAACTATGGCTACACCTTC. The genes are TRBV5-1 and TRBJ1-2; D is uncertain. V lost 6 bases, J lost 0 bases, and 12 bases lay in between. The germline V gene has CDR1 SGHRS and CDR2 YFSETQ. This CDR3 contains 14 residues.

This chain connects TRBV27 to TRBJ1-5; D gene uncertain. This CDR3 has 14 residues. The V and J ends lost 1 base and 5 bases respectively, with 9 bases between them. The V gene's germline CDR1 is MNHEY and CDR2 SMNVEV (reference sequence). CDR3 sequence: CASSLFREYQPQHF. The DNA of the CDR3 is TGTGCCAGCAGTTTATTCAGAGAATATCAGCCCCAGCATTTT.

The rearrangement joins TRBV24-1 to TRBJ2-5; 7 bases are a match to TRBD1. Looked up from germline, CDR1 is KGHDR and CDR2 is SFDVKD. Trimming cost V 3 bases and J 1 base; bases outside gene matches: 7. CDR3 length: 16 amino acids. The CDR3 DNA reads TGTGCCACCAGTGATACAACGGGACAGACCCAAGAGACCCAGTACTTC. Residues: CATSDTTGQTQETQYF.

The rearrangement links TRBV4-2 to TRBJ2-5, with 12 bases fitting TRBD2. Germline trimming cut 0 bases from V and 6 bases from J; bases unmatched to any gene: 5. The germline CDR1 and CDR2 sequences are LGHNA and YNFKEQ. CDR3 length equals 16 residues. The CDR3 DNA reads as TGTGCCAGCAGCCAAGAAACTAGCGGGGGGTTGAAGACCCAGTACTTC. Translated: CASSQETSGGLKTQYF.

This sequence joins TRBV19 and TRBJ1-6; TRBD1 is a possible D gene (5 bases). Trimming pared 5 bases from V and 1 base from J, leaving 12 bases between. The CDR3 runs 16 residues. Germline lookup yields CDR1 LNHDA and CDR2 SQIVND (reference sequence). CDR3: CASSARGESYNSPLHF. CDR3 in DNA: TGTGCCAGTAGTGCTCGAGGGGAATCCTATAATTCACCCCTCCACTTT.

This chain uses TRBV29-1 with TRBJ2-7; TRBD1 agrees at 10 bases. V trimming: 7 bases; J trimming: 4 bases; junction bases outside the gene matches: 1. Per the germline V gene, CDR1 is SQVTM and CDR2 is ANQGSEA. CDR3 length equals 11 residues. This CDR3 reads CSAGQGYEQYF. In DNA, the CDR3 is TGCAGCGCGGGACAGGGGTACGAGCAGTACTTC.

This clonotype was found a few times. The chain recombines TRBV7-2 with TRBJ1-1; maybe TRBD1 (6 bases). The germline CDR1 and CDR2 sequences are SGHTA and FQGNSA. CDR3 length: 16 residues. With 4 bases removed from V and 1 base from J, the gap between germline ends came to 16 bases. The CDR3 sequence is CASSWAGAAQNTEAFF. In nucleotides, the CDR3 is TGTGCCAGCAGCTGGGCGGGGGCGGCCCAGAACACTGAAGCTTTCTTT.

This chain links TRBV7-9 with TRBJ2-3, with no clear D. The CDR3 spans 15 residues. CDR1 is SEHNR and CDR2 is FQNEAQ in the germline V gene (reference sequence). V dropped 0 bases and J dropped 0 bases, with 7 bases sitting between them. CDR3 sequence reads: CASSLAGHSTDTQYF. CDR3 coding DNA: TGTGCCAGCAGCTTAGCAGGCCATAGCACAGATACGCAGTATTTT.

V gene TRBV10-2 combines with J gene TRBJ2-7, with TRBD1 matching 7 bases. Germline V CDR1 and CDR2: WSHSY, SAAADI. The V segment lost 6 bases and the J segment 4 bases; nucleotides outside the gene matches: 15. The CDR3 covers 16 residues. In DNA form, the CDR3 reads TGCGCCAGCAGGGGGGAACGTGAGGGGGCGATTTACGAGCAGTACTTC. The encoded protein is CASRGEREGAIYEQYF.

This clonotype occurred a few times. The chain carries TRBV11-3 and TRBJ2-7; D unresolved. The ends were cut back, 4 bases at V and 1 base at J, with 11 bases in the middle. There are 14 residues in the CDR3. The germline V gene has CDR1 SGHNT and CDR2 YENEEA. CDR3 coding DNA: TGTGCCAGCAGCTCCCAGAGGTTATCCTACGAGCAGTACTTC. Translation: CASSSQRLSYEQYF.

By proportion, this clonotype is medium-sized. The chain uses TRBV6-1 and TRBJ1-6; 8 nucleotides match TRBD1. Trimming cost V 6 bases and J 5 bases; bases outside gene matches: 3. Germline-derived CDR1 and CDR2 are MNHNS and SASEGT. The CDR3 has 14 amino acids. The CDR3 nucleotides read TGTGCCAGCAGATCGACAGGGGATAATTCACCCCTCCACTTT. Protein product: CASRSTGDNSPLHF.

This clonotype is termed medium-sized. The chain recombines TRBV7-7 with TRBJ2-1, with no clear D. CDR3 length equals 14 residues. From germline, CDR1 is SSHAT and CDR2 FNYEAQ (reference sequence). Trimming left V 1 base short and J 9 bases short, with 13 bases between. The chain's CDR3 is CASSLGFSSSEQFF. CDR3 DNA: TGTGCCAGCAGCTTAGGTTTTTCGAGTAGTGAGCAGTTCTTC.

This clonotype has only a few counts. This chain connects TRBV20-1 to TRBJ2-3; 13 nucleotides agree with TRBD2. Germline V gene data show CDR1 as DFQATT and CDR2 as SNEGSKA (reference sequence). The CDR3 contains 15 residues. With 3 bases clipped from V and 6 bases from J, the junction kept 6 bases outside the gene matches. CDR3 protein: CSARTSGGTGDTQYF. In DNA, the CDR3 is TGCAGTGCTAGGACTAGCGGGGGGACCGGGGATACGCAGTATTTT.

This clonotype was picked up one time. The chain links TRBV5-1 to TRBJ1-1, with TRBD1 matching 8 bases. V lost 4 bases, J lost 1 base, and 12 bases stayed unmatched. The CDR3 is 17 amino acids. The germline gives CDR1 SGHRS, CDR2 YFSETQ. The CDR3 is CASSKGTGQTRNTEAFF. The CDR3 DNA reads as TGCGCCAGCAGCAAGGGGACAGGCCAAACTCGGAACACTGAAGCTTTCTTT.

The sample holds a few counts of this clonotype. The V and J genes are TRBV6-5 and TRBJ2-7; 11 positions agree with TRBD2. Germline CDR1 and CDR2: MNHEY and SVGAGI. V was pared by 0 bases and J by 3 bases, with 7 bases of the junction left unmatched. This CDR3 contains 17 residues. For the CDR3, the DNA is TGTGCCAGCAGTTACTCGACGTGGCTAGCGGGGGGCTACGAGCAGTACTTC. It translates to CASSYSTWLAGGYEQYF.

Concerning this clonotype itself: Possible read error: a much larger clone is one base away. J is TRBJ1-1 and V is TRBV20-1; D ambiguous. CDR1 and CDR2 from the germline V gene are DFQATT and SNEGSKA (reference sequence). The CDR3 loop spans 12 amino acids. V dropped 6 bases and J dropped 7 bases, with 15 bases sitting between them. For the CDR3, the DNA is TGCAGTGCAACCGGCCGACCCGATGAAGCTTTCTTT. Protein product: CSATGRPDEAFF.

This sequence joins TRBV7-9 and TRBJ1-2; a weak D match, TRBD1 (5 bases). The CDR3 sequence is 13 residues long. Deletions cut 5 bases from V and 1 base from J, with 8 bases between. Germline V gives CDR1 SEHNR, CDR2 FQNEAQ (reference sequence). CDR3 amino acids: CASSPRVNYGYTF. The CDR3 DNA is TGTGCCAGCAGCCCCAGGGTTAACTATGGCTACACCTTC.

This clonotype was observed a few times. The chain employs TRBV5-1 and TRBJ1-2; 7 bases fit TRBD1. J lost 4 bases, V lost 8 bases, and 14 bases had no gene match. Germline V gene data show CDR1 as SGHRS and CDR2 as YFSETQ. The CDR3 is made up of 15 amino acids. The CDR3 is CASRTGPQSGYGYTF. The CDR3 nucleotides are TGCGCCAGTCGGACAGGCCCCCAGTCTGGCTATGGCTACACCTTC.

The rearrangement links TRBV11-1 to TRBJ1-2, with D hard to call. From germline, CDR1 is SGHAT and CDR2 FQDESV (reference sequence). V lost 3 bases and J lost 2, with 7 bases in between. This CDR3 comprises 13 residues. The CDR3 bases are TGTGCCAGCAGCTTGGAAGGGAACTATGGCTACACCTTC. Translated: CASSLEGNYGYTF.

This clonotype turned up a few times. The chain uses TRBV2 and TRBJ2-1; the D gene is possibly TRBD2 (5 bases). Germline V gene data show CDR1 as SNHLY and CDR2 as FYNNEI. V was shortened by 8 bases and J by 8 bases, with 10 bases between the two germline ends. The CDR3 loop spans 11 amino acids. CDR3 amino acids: CASREFHEQFF. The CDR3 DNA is TGTGCCAGCCGGGAATTCCATGAGCAGTTCTTC.

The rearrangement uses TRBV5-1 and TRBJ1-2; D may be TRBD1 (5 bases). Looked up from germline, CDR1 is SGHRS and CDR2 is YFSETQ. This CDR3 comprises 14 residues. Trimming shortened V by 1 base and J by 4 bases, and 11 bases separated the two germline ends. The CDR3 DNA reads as TGCGCCAGCAGCTTGACAGGCGCATCCTATGGCTACACCTTC. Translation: CASSLTGASYGYTF.

The CDR3 loop is CASSPIGQGMNEQFF. In DNA, the CDR3 is TGTGCCAGCAGCCCTATAGGACAGGGTATGAATGAGCAGTTCTTC. The chain uses TRBV7-9 and TRBJ2-1, with 8 bases lining up with TRBD1. The germline V gene has CDR1 SEHNR and CDR2 FQNEAQ (reference sequence). This CDR3 is 15 amino acids long. After removal of 5 bases from V and 7 bases from J, the junction contained 10 bases not matched to a gene.

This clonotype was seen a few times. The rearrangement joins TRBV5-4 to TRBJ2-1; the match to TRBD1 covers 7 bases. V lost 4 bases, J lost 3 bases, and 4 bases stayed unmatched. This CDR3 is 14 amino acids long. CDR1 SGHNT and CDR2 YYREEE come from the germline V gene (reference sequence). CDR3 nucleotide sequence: TGTGCCAGCAGCGTGGACAGGAACTACAATGAGCAGTTCTTC. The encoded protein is CASSVDRNYNEQFF.

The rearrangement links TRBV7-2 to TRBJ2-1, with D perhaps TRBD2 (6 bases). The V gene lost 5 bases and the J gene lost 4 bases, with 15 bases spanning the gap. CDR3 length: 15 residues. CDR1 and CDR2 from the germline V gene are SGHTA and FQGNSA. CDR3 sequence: CASSPPGLPYNEQFF. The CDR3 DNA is TGTGCCAGCAGCCCTCCGGGACTTCCATACAATGAGCAGTTCTTC.

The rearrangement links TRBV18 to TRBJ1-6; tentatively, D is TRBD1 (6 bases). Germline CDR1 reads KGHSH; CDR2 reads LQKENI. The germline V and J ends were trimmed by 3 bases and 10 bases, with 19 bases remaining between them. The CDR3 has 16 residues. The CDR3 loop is CASSPGGANYVSPLHF. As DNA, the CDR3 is TGTGCCAGCTCACCCGGGGGGGCAAATTATGTCTCACCCCTCCACTTT.

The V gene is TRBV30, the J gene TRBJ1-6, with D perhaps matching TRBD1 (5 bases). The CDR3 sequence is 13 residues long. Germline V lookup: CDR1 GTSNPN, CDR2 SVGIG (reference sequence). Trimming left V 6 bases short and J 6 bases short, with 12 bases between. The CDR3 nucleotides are TGTGCCTGCAAAGACAGCCCTAATTCACCCCTCCACTTT. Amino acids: CACKDSPNSPLHF. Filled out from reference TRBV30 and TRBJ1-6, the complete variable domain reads SQTIHQWPATLVQPVGSPLSLECTVEGTSNPNLYWYRQAAGRGLQLLFYSVGIGQISSEVPQNLSASRPQDRQFILSSKKLLLSDSGFYLCACKDSPNSPLHFGNGTRLTVT.

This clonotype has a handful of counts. Here the CDR3 DNA reads TGTGCCACCAGGGCTAGGGGGACAGATACGCAGTATTTT. It specifies CATRARGTDTQYF. The chain is built from TRBV24-1 and TRBJ2-3; D is perhaps TRBD1 (6 bases). The ends were cut back, 7 bases at V and 3 bases at J, with 10 bases in the middle. Germline values: CDR1 KGHDR, CDR2 SFDVKD. This CDR3 is 13 amino acids long.

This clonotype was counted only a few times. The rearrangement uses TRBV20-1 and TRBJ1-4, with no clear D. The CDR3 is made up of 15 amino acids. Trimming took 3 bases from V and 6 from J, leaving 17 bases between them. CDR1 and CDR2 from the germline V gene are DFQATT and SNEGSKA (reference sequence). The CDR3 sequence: CSARRIEGWDEKLFF. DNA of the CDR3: TGCAGTGCTAGGAGAATCGAGGGATGGGATGAAAAACTGTTTTTT.

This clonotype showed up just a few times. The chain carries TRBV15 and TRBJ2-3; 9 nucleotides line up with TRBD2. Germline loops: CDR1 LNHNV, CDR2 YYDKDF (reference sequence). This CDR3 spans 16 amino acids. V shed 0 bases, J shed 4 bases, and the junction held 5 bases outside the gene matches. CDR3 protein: CATSRDGRGGADTQYF. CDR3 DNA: TGTGCCACCAGCAGAGATGGGCGGGGGGGGGCAGATACGCAGTATTTT.